This T cell receptor beta chain was found in a study of CD8+ T cells in alopecia areata. Regarding the study as a whole: Sequencing of scalp samples also captures resident alphabeta T cells of normal skin. Lesional scalp, notably in alopecia totalis/universalis, had clonality above that of normal scalp. Patients displayed less clarity in TCR sharing than mice, a finding possibly related to HLA.

Separation by sorting yielded CD4+ and CD8+ T cells from PBMCs. cDNA prepared by RNA extraction and subsequent reverse transcription served as the template for sequencing. TCRdb's copy holds only in-frame clones and misses some; the assay was immunoSEQ multiplex PCR. The profile shows about 150,000 clones, 55% of them singletons. A word on this clone: Its specificity is not known.

The germline CDR1 and CDR2 sequences are MDHEN and SYDVKM. There are 16 residues in the CDR3. Trimming removed 5 bases from V and 1 base from J, with 16 bases in between. This chain links TRBV28 with TRBJ2-3; tentatively, D is TRBD1 or TRBD2 (6 bases each). The specimen sequenced was CD4+ T cells sorted from blood. The sequence came from a human donor in good health. The CDR3 bases are TGTGCCAGCAGTCCGAGGGGGACTCCCCGCACAGATACGCAGTATTTT. Encoded protein: CASSPRGTPRTDTQYF. The full variable domain, with the rest looked up from reference TRBV28 and TRBJ2-3, is DVKVTQSSRYLVKRTGEKVFLECVQDMDHENMFWYRQDPGLGLRLIYFSYDVKMKEKGDIPEGYSVSREKKERFSLILESASTNQTSMYLCASSPRGTPRTDTQYFGPGTRLTVL.